The present TCR beta chain was sequenced within a study of blood T cell repertoires in COVID-19. In the study overall: Whether acute or convalescent, the COVID-19 samples came from the United States, Italy and Spain. Sample material is recorded as cDNA or gDNA derived from T cells, B-cell-depleted T cells, or PBMCs.

This CDR3 has 18 residues. Germline V gives CDR1 SEHNR, CDR2 FQNEAQ (reference sequence). Trimming stripped 5 bases from V and 5 bases from J, with 22 bases between. Generated by immunoSEQ multiplex PCR, the TCRdb table keeps only in-frame clones and is missing some. The sample holds approximately 240,000 clones; under 85% are singletons and the top ten take approximately 4%. Only one count was recorded for this clone. Sequenced material: peripheral blood. The clonotype originates from a woman aged 40 to 55 with active or convalescent COVID-19. The chain couples TRBV7-9 to TRBJ1-6; D may be TRBD1 (6 bases). In nucleotides, the CDR3 is TGTGCCAGCAGCCGACTCCTCGGGACACTCGATCATAATTCACCCCTCCACTTT. Protein sequence: CASSRLLGTLDHNSPLHF.